This is a list of T cell receptor beta chains from one sample in a study of blood T cell repertoires in COVID-19. Using immunoSEQ multiplex PCR, the repertoire was profiled, and TCRdb retains in-frame clones only, with some absent. The data contain 55,000 to 70,000 clones, 85% to 90% of them singletons. The specimen sequenced was peripheral blood. These TCRs come from a man between 65 and 80 years old with acute or convalescent COVID-19. The CDR3 runs from the conserved cysteine through the conserved F or W. The D gene is left open where the match is weak. Where a row states a size, it is once, few, many or the class of an expanded clone; other rows omit it.

clone size: .
J gene: TRBJ1-2
D gene: .
V gene: TRBV12-2
CDR3 DNA: TGTGCAAGTCGCTCAGGGCGTAGGGAGGCTGGCTACACCTTC
CDR3 protein: CASRSGRREAGYTF

clone size: few
J gene: TRBJ2-5
D gene: TRBD1
V gene: TRBV4-1
CDR3 DNA: TGCGCCAGCAGCCCCCGGACAGGGGAAGAGACCCAGTACTTC
CDR3 protein: CASSPRTGEETQYF

clone size: once
J gene: TRBJ2-3
D gene: TRBD2
V gene: TRBV29-1
CDR3 DNA: TGCAGCGTTGTTTCACTAGCGGGGAGCACAGATACGCAGTATTTT
CDR3 protein: CSVVSLAGSTDTQYF

clone size: .
J gene: TRBJ2-7
D gene: TRBD2
V gene: TRBV2
CDR3 DNA: TGTGCCAGCAGTGAATCAAGACTAGCGGACTACTACGAGCAGTACTTC
CDR3 protein: CASSESRLADYYEQYF

clone size: .
J gene: TRBJ2-1
D gene: .
V gene: TRBV5-1
CDR3 DNA: TGCGCCAGCAGCTTGACTGCCATCTCTGAGCAGTTCTTC
CDR3 protein: CASSLTAISEQFF

clone size: .
J gene: TRBJ1-1
D gene: .
V gene: TRBV5-1
CDR3 DNA: TGCGCCAGCAGCTTGGGGCAAGAAGCTTTCTTT
CDR3 protein: CASSLGQEAFF

clone size: once
J gene: TRBJ2-5
D gene: TRBD1
V gene: TRBV11-2
CDR3 DNA: TGTGCCAGCAGGATCGGACAGGGGACGCCCCAAGAGACCCAGTACTTC
CDR3 protein: CASRIGQGTPQETQYF

clone size: once
J gene: TRBJ1-2
D gene: TRBD1
V gene: TRBV3-1/TRBV3-2
CDR3 DNA: TGTGCCAGCAGCCAAGATGGGGACAGGGTCGGATATGGCTACACCTTC
CDR3 protein: CASSQDGDRVGYGYTF

clone size: .
J gene: TRBJ1-6
D gene: .
V gene: TRBV30
CDR3 DNA: TGTGCCTGGGGCCATGGGCAGCCTAATTCACCCCTCCACTTT
CDR3 protein: CAWGHGQPNSPLHF

clone size: .
J gene: TRBJ2-7
D gene: TRBD1
V gene: TRBV27
CDR3 DNA: TGTGCCAGCAGTCTATTACCCCTCTCGACAGGGGTACTTAGGGAGCAGTACTTC
CDR3 protein: CASSLLPLSTGVLREQYF

clone size: .
J gene: TRBJ1-2
D gene: TRBD1
V gene: TRBV5-1
CDR3 DNA: TGCGCCAGCAGCTTAGGACAGGGCGGGAGCTACACCTTC
CDR3 protein: CASSLGQGGSYTF

clone size: few
J gene: TRBJ2-3
D gene: .
V gene: TRBV19
CDR3 DNA: TGTGCCAGTACCCTCGGAGATACGCAGTATTTT
CDR3 protein: CASTLGDTQYF

clone size: .
J gene: TRBJ1-2
D gene: TRBD1
V gene: TRBV5-1
CDR3 DNA: TGCGCCAGCAGCTTGGGCCCACTGGGACAGGGGGTTAGTGGCTACACCTTC
CDR3 protein: CASSLGPLGQGVSGYTF

clone size: .
J gene: TRBJ2-1
D gene: TRBD1
V gene: TRBV10-3
CDR3 DNA: TGTGCCATCATTACGGACAGGCACAATGAGCAGTTCTTC
CDR3 protein: CAIITDRHNEQFF

clone size: .
J gene: TRBJ1-6
D gene: TRBD1
V gene: TRBV28
CDR3 DNA: TGTGCCAGCAGAGGACAGGGGTATAATTCACCCCTCCACTTT
CDR3 protein: CASRGQGYNSPLHF

clone size: .
J gene: TRBJ2-7
D gene: .
V gene: TRBV27
CDR3 DNA: TGTGCCAGCAGTACCCCCACCCAGGCACCCGAGCAGTACTTC
CDR3 protein: CASSTPTQAPEQYF

clone size: .
J gene: TRBJ2-1
D gene: TRBD2
V gene: TRBV3-1/TRBV3-2
CDR3 DNA: TGTGCCAGCAGCCAGACTAGCGGGGGATCCAATGAGCAGTTCTTC
CDR3 protein: CASSQTSGGSNEQFF

clone size: .
J gene: TRBJ1-1
D gene: TRBD1
V gene: TRBV19
CDR3 DNA: TGTGCCAGTAGTAAAGAGTCGGGACAGCACTTTGTAGGTGAAGCTTTCTTT
CDR3 protein: CASSKESGQHFVGEAFF

clone size: .
J gene: TRBJ1-5
D gene: TRBD1
V gene: TRBV3-1/TRBV3-2
CDR3 DNA: TGTGCCAGCAGCTGGGGACAGGGTGGAGGTCAGCCCCAGCATTTT
CDR3 protein: CASSWGQGGGQPQHF

clone size: .
J gene: TRBJ2-5
D gene: .
V gene: TRBV10-2
CDR3 DNA: TGCGCCAGCAGACGGACATTCCAAGAGACCCAGTACTTC
CDR3 protein: CASRRTFQETQYF

clone size: .
J gene: TRBJ2-7
D gene: TRBD2
V gene: TRBV9
CDR3 DNA: TGTGCCAGCAGCGCCGGCGGAAGAGGACTAGCGGGAGGTCTCTACGAGCAGTACTTC
CDR3 protein: CASSAGGRGLAGGLYEQYF

clone size: once
J gene: TRBJ1-2
D gene: TRBD1
V gene: TRBV5-1
CDR3 DNA: TGCGCCAGCAGCGCCGGACAGGGGTATTATGGCTACACCTTC
CDR3 protein: CASSAGQGYYGYTF

clone size: .
J gene: TRBJ2-1
D gene: .
V gene: TRBV7-6
CDR3 DNA: TGTGCCAGCAGTAGAAGGACGGGATCCGGCAATGAGCAGTTCTTC
CDR3 protein: CASSRRTGSGNEQFF

clone size: .
J gene: TRBJ2-1
D gene: TRBD2
V gene: TRBV10-1
CDR3 DNA: TGCGCCAGCAGTGAGCCAAGCGGGGTCTCCTACAATGAGCAGTTCTTC
CDR3 protein: CASSEPSGVSYNEQFF

clone size: .
J gene: TRBJ1-2
D gene: .
V gene: TRBV11-2
CDR3 DNA: TGTGCCAGCAGCGGACGGGGTGGCTACACCTTC
CDR3 protein: CASSGRGGYTF

clone size: .
J gene: TRBJ2-7
D gene: TRBD2
V gene: TRBV9
CDR3 DNA: TGTGCCAGCAGCGTAGGACTAGCGGGAGGGCGAGACGAGCAGTACTTC
CDR3 protein: CASSVGLAGGRDEQYF

clone size: .
J gene: TRBJ1-5
D gene: .
V gene: TRBV27
CDR3 DNA: TGTGCCACCGGGAGGGAGGAGCCCCAGCATTTT
CDR3 protein: CATGREEPQHF

clone size: once
J gene: TRBJ1-1
D gene: .
V gene: TRBV12-3/TRBV12-4
CDR3 DNA: TGTGCCAGTTCTGACAGATACACTGAAGCTTTCTTT
CDR3 protein: CASSDRYTEAFF

clone size: .
J gene: TRBJ1-2
D gene: .
V gene: TRBV21-1
CDR3 DNA: TGTGCCAGCAACGTTCCGGACAGGCCTAACTATGGCTACACCTTC
CDR3 protein: CASNVPDRPNYGYTF

clone size: .
J gene: TRBJ1-2
D gene: TRBD1
V gene: TRBV5-1
CDR3 DNA: TGCGCCAGCAGCGCCCGGGACAGGGGGGTTAACTATGGCTACACCTTC
CDR3 protein: CASSARDRGVNYGYTF

clone size: .
J gene: TRBJ2-1
D gene: .
V gene: TRBV12-3/TRBV12-4
CDR3 DNA: TGTGCCAGCAGTTTTCTTACTCCATATTCGTTCTTC
CDR3 protein: CASSFLTPYSFF

clone size: .
J gene: TRBJ1-1
D gene: TRBD1
V gene: TRBV3-1/TRBV3-2
CDR3 DNA: TGTGCCAGCAGCCCGTGGGACCTAGGGGGCTTAACTGAAGCTTTCTTT
CDR3 protein: CASSPWDLGGLTEAFF

clone size: .
J gene: TRBJ1-4
D gene: .
V gene: TRBV6-1
CDR3 DNA: TGTGCCAGCAGTGAACTCTCTGGGGGCCCTTATCACTCCACAACTAATGAAAAACTGTTTTTT
CDR3 protein: CASSELSGGPYHSTTNEKLFF

clone size: .
J gene: TRBJ1-6
D gene: .
V gene: TRBV20-1
CDR3 DNA: TGCAGTGCTAGTTATGTAGGGGGTCATTCACCCCTCCACTTT
CDR3 protein: CSASYVGGHSPLHF

clone size: .
J gene: TRBJ2-7
D gene: .
V gene: TRBV5-1
CDR3 DNA: TGCGCCAGCAGCTTGACGGTGGCAGGGTCAGGCGAGCAGTACTTC
CDR3 protein: CASSLTVAGSGEQYF

clone size: .
J gene: TRBJ2-7
D gene: .
V gene: TRBV5-1
CDR3 DNA: TGCGCCAGCAGCTTGGTCGGTCGAGCGGAGTCCTACGAGCAGTACTTC
CDR3 protein: CASSLVGRAESYEQYF

clone size: once
J gene: TRBJ2-3
D gene: TRBD1
V gene: TRBV5-4
CDR3 DNA: TGTGCCAGCAGCCTCCGGACAGGGCGGGAAGATACGCAGTATTTT
CDR3 protein: CASSLRTGREDTQYF

clone size: .
J gene: TRBJ1-1
D gene: .
V gene: TRBV19
CDR3 DNA: TGTGCCAGTAGTCCTACAGGGACCTTCCGACCCGAAGCTTTCTTT
CDR3 protein: CASSPTGTFRPEAFF

clone size: once
J gene: TRBJ1-1
D gene: TRBD1
V gene: TRBV5-1
CDR3 DNA: TGCGCCAGCAGCTTAACCGGGACAGTGAACACTGAAGCTTTCTTT
CDR3 protein: CASSLTGTVNTEAFF

clone size: .
J gene: TRBJ2-1
D gene: TRBD2
V gene: TRBV5-1
CDR3 DNA: TGCGCCAGCAGCTTGGTGGCTAGCGGGGGGGCCATAAATGAGCAGTTCTTC
CDR3 protein: CASSLVASGGAINEQFF

clone size: .
J gene: TRBJ1-1
D gene: .
V gene: TRBV7-8
CDR3 DNA: TGTGCCAGCAGCTTAGTGCAGTATACTGAAGCTTTCTTT
CDR3 protein: CASSLVQYTEAFF

clone size: .
J gene: TRBJ1-6
D gene: .
V gene: TRBV15
CDR3 DNA: TGTGCCACCAGCGCCCCGTTGAGGAGAGGTTCACCCCTCCACTTT
CDR3 protein: CATSAPLRRGSPLHF

clone size: .
J gene: TRBJ1-5
D gene: .
V gene: TRBV4-2
CDR3 DNA: TGTGCCAGCAGCCAAGATCGCGGCGGGGGCTGGGGAACAGGTCAGCCCCAGCATTTT
CDR3 protein: CASSQDRGGGWGTGQPQHF

clone size: .
J gene: TRBJ1-5
D gene: .
V gene: TRBV27
CDR3 DNA: TGTGCCAGCAGTGTCGCAGGGAATCAGCCCCAGCATTTT
CDR3 protein: CASSVAGNQPQHF

clone size: .
J gene: TRBJ1-1
D gene: .
V gene: TRBV5-5
CDR3 DNA: TGTGCCAGCAGCGTACAGGGATTAGACACTGAAGCTTTCTTT
CDR3 protein: CASSVQGLDTEAFF

clone size: once
J gene: TRBJ2-3
D gene: .
V gene: TRBV5-6
CDR3 DNA: TGTGCCAGCAGCTTGGGGCGGACACGAGGGCAGTATTTT
CDR3 protein: CASSLGRTRGQYF

clone size: once
J gene: TRBJ2-1
D gene: TRBD2
V gene: TRBV11-2
CDR3 DNA: TGTGCCAGCAGCCCGGGGGGGAATTACAATGAGCAGTTCTTC
CDR3 protein: CASSPGGNYNEQFF